Listed here are 25 T cell receptor beta chains from one sample, sequenced in a study of blood T cell repertoires in COVID-19. The protocol was immunoSEQ multiplex PCR, while the TCRdb copy is restricted to in-frame clones and leaves out a portion. The table shows about 180,000 clones, with around 83% occurring only once. Specimen: PBMCs or T cells enriched from blood (not recorded which). These receptors originate from a middle-aged man who had recovered from COVID-19.

The rearrangement joins TRBV19 to TRBJ2-4, with D unresolved. CDR3 length equals 12 residues. V was clipped by 5 bases and J by 0 bases, with 2 bases between them. The germline V gene encodes CDR1 LNHDA and CDR2 SQIVND (reference sequence). The CDR3 sequence: CASSLAKNIQYF. The CDR3 nucleotides read TGTGCCAGTAGTCTAGCCAAAAACATTCAGTACTTC.

The V call is TRBV7-8, the J call TRBJ1-1; 8 bases are a match to TRBD1. The CDR3 extends over 17 amino acids. The V and J ends lost 4 bases and 0 bases, in that order; junction bases with no gene match: 10. In germline, CDR1 is SGHVS, CDR2 FQNEAQ. The CDR3, as DNA: TGTGCCAGCAGCTCGTCGACAGGGGCGAGAATGAACACTGAAGCTTTCTTT. Translation gives CASSSSTGARMNTEAFF.

The gene calls are TRBV5-1 and TRBJ2-1, with 13 bases lining up with TRBD2. Germline-derived CDR1 and CDR2 are SGHRS and YFSETQ. J lost 6 bases, V lost 4 bases, and 4 bases had no gene match. The CDR3 is made up of 15 amino acids. Here the CDR3 reads CASSVTSGGANEQFF. CDR3 DNA: TGCGCCAGCAGCGTCACTAGCGGGGGGGCCAATGAGCAGTTCTTC.

J is TRBJ1-2 and V is TRBV6-5; 8 bases are shared with TRBD1. Trimming removed 8 bases from V and 3 bases from J; junction bases left unmatched: 2. Germline CDR1 and CDR2: MNHEY and SVGAGI. The CDR3 has 12 residues. CDR3 sequence: CASLQGDYGYTF. The CDR3 nucleotides are TGTGCCAGCCTACAGGGGGACTATGGCTACACCTTC.

The chain links TRBV5-5 to TRBJ1-5; D not resolved. The V gene lost 0 bases and the J gene lost 3 bases, with 13 bases spanning the gap. Germline assignment: CDR1 SGHKS and CDR2 YYEKEE (reference sequence). CDR3 length: 16 amino acids. Written as DNA, the CDR3 is TGTGCCAGCAGCTTGGAACTTGCGACACTCAATCAGCCCCAGCATTTT. It specifies CASSLELATLNQPQHF.

The J gene is TRBJ2-7, the V gene TRBV10-2; TRBD1 aligns across 7 bases. Germline V gene lookup returns CDR1 WSHSY and CDR2 SAAADI. V lost 4 bases and J lost 5; bases outside the gene matches: 5. This CDR3 is built from 13 residues. CDR3 sequence (DNA): TGCGCCAGCAGTGCGACAGGGATCAACGAGCAGTACTTC. It encodes CASSATGINEQYF.

V and J are TRBV30 and TRBJ1-4, with D possibly matching TRBD1 (5 bases). CDR3 size: 13 residues. Trimming left V 2 bases short and J 7 bases short, with 11 bases between. Germline assignment: CDR1 GTSNPN and CDR2 SVGIG (reference sequence). The CDR3, as DNA: TGTGCCTGGAGTCGGGTCCAGGGTGAAAAACTGTTTTTT. It is translated as CAWSRVQGEKLFF.

This chain joins TRBV4-1 and TRBJ2-5; 9 nucleotides line up with TRBD1. V was pared by 2 bases and J by 1 base, with 5 bases of the junction left unmatched. The CDR3 sequence is 16 residues long. Germline loops: CDR1 MGHRA, CDR2 YSYEKL. CDR3 sequence reads: CASSQTRDRAQETQYF. CDR3 bases: TGCGCCAGCAGCCAAACCCGGGACAGGGCCCAAGAGACCCAGTACTTC.

The chain links TRBV9 to TRBJ1-2; D perhaps matches TRBD1 (6 bases). Trimming took 5 bases from V and 5 from J, leaving 16 bases between them. This CDR3 has 14 residues. Germline CDR1 and CDR2: SGDLS and YYNGEE. The CDR3 sequence: CASSGTPRSYGYTF. The CDR3 bases are TGTGCCAGCAGTGGGACACCACGGTCATATGGCTACACCTTC.

The J gene is TRBJ2-1, the V gene TRBV19, with 9 bases that match TRBD2. Unmatched junction bases numbered 6, after V lost 5 bases and J lost 1 base. The V gene's germline CDR1 is LNHDA and CDR2 SQIVND (reference sequence). This CDR3 contains 16 residues. The CDR3 region is CASSPSAGGSYNEQFF. The CDR3 DNA follows: TGTGCCAGTAGTCCCAGTGCGGGGGGGTCCTACAATGAGCAGTTCTTC.

V is TRBV5-4 and J is TRBJ1-4, with a possible D match to TRBD1 (5 bases). CDR1 and CDR2 from the germline V gene are SGHNT and YYREEE (reference sequence). Trimming cost V 0 bases and J 7 bases, with 10 bases left between them. CDR3 length equals 14 residues. The CDR3 region is CASSLDQGGEKLFF. The CDR3 bases are TGTGCCAGCAGCTTGGACCAGGGTGGTGAAAAACTGTTTTTT.

The chain couples TRBV3-1 (or the pseudogene TRBV3-2) to TRBJ1-1; D might be TRBD1 (6 bases). With 8 bases removed from V and 9 bases from J, the gap between germline ends came to 19 bases. Germline CDR1 is LGHDT and CDR2 is YNNKEL (reference sequence). The CDR3 extends over 13 amino acids. The CDR3 coding sequence is TGTGCCAGCGCTCAGGACAGAGACTTACAAGCTTTCTTT. Translated: CASAQDRDLQAFF.

This chain joins TRBV18 and TRBJ2-1, with TRBD1 matching 7 bases. The V segment lost 2 bases and the J segment 5 bases; nucleotides outside the gene matches: 6. CDR3 length: 15 amino acids. Germline V lookup: CDR1 KGHSH, CDR2 LQKENI. The CDR3 sequence: CASSPSRGYDNEQFF. The CDR3, as DNA: TGTGCCAGCTCACCAAGCAGGGGGTACGACAATGAGCAGTTCTTC.

This clone appeared a single time. This chain uses TRBV5-4 with TRBJ1-6; D unclear. The V gene lost 0 bases and the J gene lost 7 bases, with 8 bases spanning the gap. This CDR3 region has 14 residues. Germline V gene lookup returns CDR1 SGHNT and CDR2 YYREEE (reference sequence). For the CDR3, the DNA is TGTGCCAGCAGCTTGGACGGAGTAAATTCACCCCTCCACTTT. This codes for CASSLDGVNSPLHF. Full variable domain (outside the CDR3, taken from reference TRBV5-4 and TRBJ1-6): ETGVTQSPTHLIKTRGQQVTLRCSSQSGHNTVSWYQQALGQGPQFIFQYYREEENGRGNFPPRFSGLQFPNYSSELNVNALELDDSALYLCASSLDGVNSPLHFGNGTRLTVT.

V and J are TRBV4-2 and TRBJ1-1, with no clear D. The CDR3 loop spans 14 amino acids. Germline V gene data show CDR1 as LGHNA and CDR2 as YNFKEQ. V gave up 1 base and J gave up 5 bases, with 11 bases separating them. The CDR3 DNA reads as TGTGCCAGCAGCCAAGTGCCGGGGTGGACTGAAGCTTTCTTT. It translates to CASSQVPGWTEAFF.

This clone appeared once. The J gene is TRBJ2-5, the V gene TRBV5-8; D might be TRBD1 (6 bases). The CDR3 consists of 15 residues. Deletions cut 1 base from V and 5 bases from J, with 15 bases between. Germline V gene data show CDR1 as SGHTS and CDR2 as YDEGEE. CDR3 coding DNA: TGTGCCAGCAGCTTGAACAGTCTTGGGGGCGAGACCCAGTACTTC. Translated: CASSLNSLGGETQYF.

The V call is TRBV20-1, the J call TRBJ1-6, with TRBD1 matching over 7 bases. This CDR3 is 15 amino acids long. The germline V gene encodes CDR1 DFQATT and CDR2 SNEGSKA (reference sequence). V lost 3 bases and J lost 5; bases outside the gene matches: 7. The CDR3 DNA sequence: TGCAGTGCTAGTCCCGGGACAGAAGATAATTCACCCCTCCACTTT. Amino acid sequence: CSASPGTEDNSPLHF.

The chain recombines TRBV13 with TRBJ2-7, with 7 bases fitting TRBD1. Germline V gene lookup returns CDR1 PRHDT and CDR2 FYEKMQ (reference sequence). The CDR3 runs to 15 residues. V lost 5 bases, J lost 6 bases, and 13 bases stayed unmatched. The CDR3 is CASSRRGQPPFEQYF. In DNA, the CDR3 is TGTGCCAGCAGCCGCCGGGGACAGCCGCCGTTCGAGCAGTACTTC.

The genes are TRBV11-1 and TRBJ1-6; TRBD1 aligns across 7 bases. Germline values: CDR1 SGHAT, CDR2 FQDESV (reference sequence). This CDR3 contains 14 residues. The V and J ends lost 5 bases and 13 bases, in that order; junction bases with no gene match: 11. The CDR3 bases are TGTGCCAGCAGCAGGACAGGACGTAATGGCCCCCTCCACTTT. Its translation: CASSRTGRNGPLHF.

The V gene is TRBV5-4, the J gene TRBJ2-7, with 8 nucleotides matching TRBD1. CDR1 is SGHNT and CDR2 is YYREEE in the germline V gene (reference sequence). J was trimmed by 0 bases and V by 4 bases; bases with no gene match: 6. The CDR3 is made up of 15 amino acids. The CDR3 protein is CASSPDRVSSYEQYF. CDR3 DNA: TGTGCCAGCAGCCCGGACAGGGTGTCCTCCTACGAGCAGTACTTC.

This chain uses TRBV9 with TRBJ2-3; tentative D call: TRBD2 (6 bases). The CDR3 loop spans 16 amino acids. Trimming removed 4 bases from V and 2 bases from J, with 17 bases in between. CDR1 and CDR2 (germline): SGDLS, YYNGEE. In DNA form, the CDR3 reads TGTGCCAGCAGCCCGAGGAGGCGGGGATTCACAGATACGCAGTATTTT. Its translation is CASSPRRRGFTDTQYF.

This chain connects TRBV12-5 to TRBJ2-2; 8 nucleotides match TRBD1. The germline CDR1 and CDR2 sequences are LGHNT and FRNRAP. The trim removed 5 bases at V and 3 bases at J, leaving 5 bases unmatched. The CDR3 length is 15 residues. CDR3 protein: CASGPGQGYTGELFF. CDR3 nucleotide sequence: TGTGCTAGTGGTCCCGGACAGGGCTACACCGGGGAGCTGTTTTTT.

The rearrangement links TRBV18 to TRBJ2-1, with 7 nucleotides matching TRBD1. Trimming cost V 2 bases and J 3 bases; bases outside gene matches: 7. CDR1 is KGHSH and CDR2 is LQKENI in the germline V gene. The length of the CDR3 is 16 residues. The CDR3 coding sequence is TGTGCCAGCTCACCATCCAGGGGGTCTAGCTACAATGAGCAGTTCTTC. Amino acid sequence: CASSPSRGSSYNEQFF.

A few counts support this clone. The rearrangement uses TRBV12-3 or TRBV12-4 and TRBJ2-7, with TRBD1 identical over 7 bases. The J segment lost 10 bases and the V segment lost 6 bases, leaving 9 bases of the junction unmatched. The CDR3 loop spans 12 amino acids. CDR3 in amino acids: CASSQGTARQYF. The CDR3, as DNA: TGTGCCAGCAGCCAAGGGACAGCGAGACAGTACTTC.

V is TRBV18 and J is TRBJ2-1; D remains unclear. The germline V gene encodes CDR1 KGHSH and CDR2 LQKENI. Trimming pared 0 bases from V and 0 bases from J, leaving 9 bases between. This CDR3 spans 16 amino acids. CDR3 DNA sequence: TGTGCCAGCTCACCACCGAGCCTCAACTCCTACAATGAGCAGTTCTTC. Translation gives CASSPPSLNSYNEQFF.